The entry that follows covers one T cell receptor (beta chain) sequence. The target antigen is unknown. The CDR3 extends over 18 amino acids. The junction had 11 bases not matched to a gene; V was cut back by 0 bases and J by 5 bases. Germline CDR1 and CDR2: LGHNA and YSLEER. The data belong to a study of cytomegalovirus exposure and HLA in healthy donors. In the study overall: There were roughly 120 million unique TCR beta sequences, drawn from 150 million to 200 million T cells, in an earlier analysis.

Overall study results and limits: When analyzed later, the rates of TCR association showed variation by HLA locus, with DRB1 the most and HLA-C the fewest. Relative to the approximately 680-donor mean, N-insertions were reportedly fewer in an Asian-associated ancestry cluster in a later analysis. Prior analysis indicated that the majority of TCR beta V segments exhibited productivity approximately 87% or approximately 30% of the time.

60 Vbeta and 13 Jbeta primers were used in PCR. This table comes from immunoSEQ multiplex PCR, and its TCRdb copy is limited to in-frame clones, with some not included. In the table there are 250,000 to 350,000 clones, roughly 89% of which are singletons. The TCR comes from a man in his forties or fifties in good health and CMV-seropositive. The chain uses TRBV4-3 and TRBJ2-1; 9 bases fit TRBD2. Sample: PBMCs. The CDR3 nucleotides are TGCGCCAGCAGCCAAGATAGACTGCGGGAGGGCCGCCACAATGAGCAGTTCTTC. It translates to CASSQDRLREGRHNEQFF.